This T cell receptor (beta chain) was sequenced in a study of beta chain features in type 1 diabetes. Study-level points and caveats: PCR might show a preference for shorter templates, equally across patients and controls. Patients showed naive, central memory and Treg TCRB repertoires that appeared more similar than those of healthy donors. All four CD4+ subsets of Type 1 diabetes patients contained TCRB CDR3s that were moderately but significantly shorter. In type 1 diabetes patients, VDJ junctions had fewer insertions; deletions at these junctions were more frequent.

Deletions cut 1 base from V and 5 bases from J, with 8 bases between. The CDR3 runs 13 residues. Germline lookup yields CDR1 SGHVS and CDR2 FQNEAQ. A few counts support this clone. Its specificity is not known. The entirety of the isolated RNA underwent reverse transcription, so expressed TCRB transcripts were sequenced. It was found that naive, central memory and regulatory T cell samples averaged roughly 3.6 million reads. Libraries were prepared by immunoSEQ multiplex PCR; TCRdb keeps only in-frame clonotypes and omits some of them. Of about 160,000 clones listed, just over 8% are singletons. Sequenced input: central memory CD4+ T cells from blood. The chain joins TRBV7-8 to TRBJ1-2; D gene uncertain. The clonotype originates from a woman in her late teens or twenties with type 1 diabetes. CDR3 residues: CASSLGLYYGYTF. The CDR3 DNA reads TGTGCCAGCAGCTTAGGACTATATTATGGCTACACCTTC. Looking up the rest from reference TRBV7-8 and TRBJ1-2 gives the full variable domain: GAGVSQSPRYKVAKRGQDVALRCDPISGHVSLFWYQQALGQGPEFLTYFQNEAQLDKSGLPSDRFFAERPEGSVSTLKIQRTQQEDSAVYLCASSLGLYYGYTFGSGTRLTVV.